These 30 T cell receptor beta chains came from one sample sequenced in a study of cytomegalovirus exposure and HLA in healthy donors. PCR primers comprised 60 Vbeta and 13 Jbeta primers. The data were produced by immunoSEQ multiplex PCR, yet TCRdb's version contains in-frame clones alone and is incomplete. Here the sample spans fewer than 95,000 clones, 85% being singletons. Material for sequencing was PBMCs. Every receptor here comes from a man aged 40-50 years in good health and CMV-seropositive.

The V call is TRBV23-1, the J call TRBJ2-7; 8 positions agree with TRBD1. TRBV23-1 is known as an ORF, though its function is uncertain. With 6 bases clipped from V and 5 bases from J, the junction kept 3 bases outside the gene matches. The CDR3 is 12 residues long. The CDR3: CASRYRGDEQYF. CDR3 nucleotide sequence: TGCGCCAGCAGATACAGGGGGGACGAGCAGTACTTC.

This chain joins TRBV7-8 and TRBJ2-2, with TRBD1 identical over 8 bases. With V trimmed by 5 bases and J by 8 bases, 13 bases remained unmatched. The CDR3 has 16 amino acids. The germline CDR1 and CDR2 sequences are SGHVS and FQNEAQ. CDR3 bases: TGTGCCAGCAGCGTAAGGACAGGGCTCCCGGCTGGGGAGCTGTTTTTT. Its protein is CASSVRTGLPAGELFF.

This chain connects TRBV14 to TRBJ2-7; 13 bases match TRBD2. Trimming took 6 bases from V and 4 from J; bases not matched to a gene: 6. Germline CDR1 SGHDN, CDR2 FVKESK. The CDR3 runs 15 residues. The CDR3 DNA sequence: TGTGCCAGCAGTCCTTTGACTAGCGGGGGGTACGAGCAGTACTTC. Its translation is CASSPLTSGGYEQYF.

The chain couples TRBV11-3 to TRBJ2-1; D uncertain. The germline V and J ends were trimmed by 5 bases and 8 bases, with 10 bases remaining between them. From germline, CDR1 is SGHNT and CDR2 YENEEA. The CDR3 runs to 12 residues. CDR3 in amino acids: CASSHNAHEQFF. The DNA of the CDR3 is TGTGCCAGCAGCCACAATGCCCATGAGCAGTTCTTC.

This CDR3 reads CASSTSGGGYSNQPQHF. CDR3 bases: TGTGCCAGTAGTACTTCAGGGGGTGGTTATAGCAATCAGCCCCAGCATTTT. The gene calls are TRBV19 and TRBJ1-5, with TRBD1 matching over 7 bases. The V gene's germline CDR1 is LNHDA and CDR2 SQIVND (reference sequence). The junction had 9 bases not matched to a gene; V was cut back by 4 bases and J by 0 bases. This CDR3 has 17 amino acids.

This clone was found a few times. This chain links TRBV14 with TRBJ2-1, with D perhaps TRBD1 (5 bases). V was shortened by 1 base and J by 0 bases, with 19 bases between the two germline ends. CDR3 length: 19 amino acids. Germline V lookup: CDR1 SGHDN, CDR2 FVKESK. The CDR3 bases are TGTGCCAGCAGCCAAGTCGGCAGGGAAGCTCGAAGCTCCTACAATGAGCAGTTCTTC. Protein: CASSQVGREARSSYNEQFF.

This chain links TRBV18 with TRBJ2-3; D remains unclear. Trimming shortened V by 4 bases and J by 1 base, and 9 bases separated the two germline ends. Germline CDR1 is KGHSH and CDR2 is LQKENI. The CDR3 is 14 amino acids. DNA for the CDR3: TGTGCCAGCTCACTACGTGCGCGCACAGATACGCAGTATTTT. Its translation is CASSLRARTDTQYF.

V and J are TRBV7-2 and TRBJ1-2; 10 positions agree with TRBD1. The CDR3 contains 15 residues. The V gene end was trimmed by 3 bases and the J gene end by 8 bases; junction bases not matched to a gene: 9. Germline lookup yields CDR1 SGHTA and CDR2 FQGNSA. The CDR3 nucleotides read TGTGCCAGCAGCTTCCTCGGGACAGGGGATCCCGGCTACACCTTC. This sequence encodes CASSFLGTGDPGYTF.

V gene TRBV5-1 combines with J gene TRBJ2-5; TRBD1 is a possible D gene (6 bases). V was trimmed by 4 bases and J by 2 bases, leaving 12 bases between them. This CDR3 spans 14 amino acids. The germline gives CDR1 SGHRS, CDR2 YFSETQ. As DNA, the CDR3 is TGCGCCAGCAGCCCGGTCCAGGGGCAAGAGACCCAGTACTTC. This encodes CASSPVQGQETQYF.

In DNA form, the CDR3 reads TGTGCCAGCAGAGTAGAACAGGGGTCTCCCTACGAGCAGTACTTC. Translating gives CASRVEQGSPYEQYF. The chain links TRBV6-5 to TRBJ2-7; 7 bases are a match to TRBD1. The CDR3 has 15 residues. The ends lost 6 bases at V and 2 bases at J; junction bases unmatched: 10. CDR1 is MNHEY and CDR2 is SVGAGI in the germline V gene.

Worth noting for this clone: Other nucleotide sequences from this sample produce the same CDR3. The chain combines TRBV5-1 with TRBJ2-5, with D possibly TRBD2 on 6 matching bases. Germline loops: CDR1 SGHRS, CDR2 YFSETQ. V lost 0 bases and J lost 2, with 11 bases in between. The CDR3 consists of 15 residues. The CDR3 DNA reads TGCGCCAGCAGCTTGGGGGGCGGAGGGCAAGAGACCCAGTACTTC. Protein product: CASSLGGGGQETQYF.

The chain combines TRBV28 with TRBJ1-1; 7 bases map to TRBD1. The germline V gene has CDR1 MDHEN and CDR2 SYDVKM. J was trimmed by 5 bases and V by 6 bases; bases with no gene match: 12. CDR3 size: 15 residues. The CDR3 coding sequence is TGTGCCAGCAGCCTGGAGGGGGCCGGGTGGACTGAAGCTTTCTTT. Translating it yields CASSLEGAGWTEAFF.

V is TRBV19 and J is TRBJ1-1; maybe TRBD1 (6 bases). Per the germline V gene, CDR1 is LNHDA and CDR2 is SQIVND (reference sequence). Trimming left V 9 bases short and J 7 bases short, with 12 bases between. CDR3 length: 11 residues. CDR3 loop: CASRGSHEAFF. CDR3 DNA: TGTGCCAGCAGGGGTTCTCATGAAGCTTTCTTT.

The gene calls are TRBV5-1 and TRBJ2-5; 7 bases agree with TRBD2. The trim removed 7 bases at V and 5 bases at J, leaving 14 bases unmatched. Germline V lookup: CDR1 SGHRS, CDR2 YFSETQ. There are 15 residues in the CDR3. DNA of the CDR3: TGCGCCAGCGACCCCGGGGTAGCGGGCAGGGAGACCCAGTACTTC. Its protein is CASDPGVAGRETQYF.

This clone was seen a handful of times. The V and J genes are TRBV25-1 and TRBJ2-3; tentative D call: TRBD1 (5 bases). Germline V gene lookup returns CDR1 MGHDK and CDR2 SYGVNS. The germline V and J ends were trimmed by 6 bases and 7 bases, with 14 bases remaining between them. The CDR3 spans 13 residues. This CDR3 is CASSPPAGHTQYF. CDR3 nucleotides: TGTGCCAGCAGCCCCCCGGCAGGGCATACGCAGTATTTT.

The gene calls are TRBV27 and TRBJ2-3; 8 nucleotides match TRBD2. Trimming removed 6 bases from V and 2 bases from J; junction bases left unmatched: 7. Germline V CDR1 and CDR2: MNHEY, SMNVEV (reference sequence). The CDR3 loop spans 15 amino acids. In DNA, the CDR3 is TGTGCCAGCAGGAAGCGGGAGACAAACACAGATACGCAGTATTTT. Translated, it gives CASRKRETNTDTQYF.

This clone was picked up a small number of times. The V gene is TRBV28, the J gene TRBJ1-5, with 8 bases that match TRBD1. Germline V gene data show CDR1 as MDHEN and CDR2 as SYDVKM. This CDR3 has 18 amino acids. V dropped 2 bases and J dropped 0; count of bases not matched to a gene: 9. The chain's CDR3 is CASSLERDRGLSNQPQHF. Written as DNA, the CDR3 is TGTGCCAGCAGTTTAGAGAGAGACAGGGGCCTTAGCAATCAGCCCCAGCATTTT.

The chain joins TRBV18 to TRBJ2-7, with 7 bases that match TRBD1. CDR1 KGHSH and CDR2 LQKENI come from the germline V gene. CDR3 length: 14 amino acids. Trimming took 2 bases from V and 0 from J; bases not matched to a gene: 1. This chain's CDR3 is CASSPGQVSYEQYF. The CDR3 DNA is TGTGCCAGCTCACCAGGACAGGTCTCCTACGAGCAGTACTTC. The full variable domain, rest sourced from reference TRBV18 and TRBJ2-7, is NAGVMQNPRHLVRRRGQEARLRCSPMKGHSHVYWYRQLPEEGLKFMVYLQKENIIDESGMPKERFSAEFPKEGPSILRIQQVVRGDSAAYFCASSPGQVSYEQYFGPGTRLTVT.

The chain carries TRBV11-1 and TRBJ2-7; 10 nucleotides agree with TRBD2. V shed 3 bases and J 2 bases; nucleotides not matched to a gene: 10. Germline V gene sequence: CDR1 SGHAT, CDR2 FQDESV (reference sequence). The CDR3 totals 17 residues. For the CDR3, the DNA is TGTGCCAGCAGCTTTATAGCGGGAGGTTTTCCGCCCTACGAGCAGTACTTC. Translated, it gives CASSFIAGGFPPYEQYF.

The V and J genes are TRBV9 and TRBJ2-2, with 11 positions matching TRBD2. The CDR3 has 16 residues. After removal of 0 bases from V and 6 bases from J, the junction contained 4 bases not matched to a gene. Germline V gives CDR1 SGDLS, CDR2 YYNGEE. The CDR3 loop is CASSVDSGRAAGELFF. CDR3 DNA: TGTGCCAGCAGCGTAGATAGCGGGAGGGCGGCCGGGGAGCTGTTTTTT.

This clone has a handful of counts. The gene calls are TRBV6-5 and TRBJ2-3, with 12 nucleotides matching TRBD2. J lost 8 bases, V lost 4 bases, and 10 bases had no gene match. The CDR3 length is 16 residues. CDR1 and CDR2 (germline): MNHEY, SVGAGI. CDR3 amino acids: CASSLGTSGSRGTQYF. In nucleotides, the CDR3 is TGTGCCAGCAGTTTGGGGACTAGCGGGTCTCGGGGTACGCAGTATTTT.

The genes are TRBV19 and TRBJ2-5; possible D gene TRBD2, 6 bases. Germline V gene lookup returns CDR1 LNHDA and CDR2 SQIVND (reference sequence). V lost 6 bases and J 4 bases, leaving 15 bases between the germline ends. The CDR3 extends over 14 amino acids. The CDR3 reads CASRGSPGVETQYF. CDR3 bases: TGTGCCAGTAGAGGGTCTCCGGGGGTAGAGACCCAGTACTTC.

The CDR3 region has the DNA TGCGCCAGCAGCTTGTATCAGGGTCGGGGCTACACCTTC. It is translated as CASSLYQGRGYTF. The V and J genes are TRBV5-1 and TRBJ1-2; D possibly corresponds to TRBD1 (5 bases). V gave up 1 base and J gave up 8 bases, with 12 bases separating them. Germline assignment: CDR1 SGHRS and CDR2 YFSETQ. The CDR3 consists of 13 residues.

This rearrangement joins TRBV10-2 to TRBJ2-5; possibly TRBD2 for D (7 bases). Trimming cost V 4 bases and J 4 bases, with 13 bases left between them. The germline gives CDR1 WSHSY, CDR2 SAAADI. The CDR3 covers 14 residues. The CDR3 loop is CASSGGGLLETQYF. CDR3 nucleotide sequence: TGCGCCAGCAGTGGCGGGGGCCTTTTAGAGACCCAGTACTTC.

V and J are TRBV12-5 and TRBJ1-2; 7 nucleotides align to TRBD1. Losses at the gene ends were 1 base for V and 7 bases for J; bases not matched to a gene: 0. This CDR3 spans 12 amino acids. Germline CDR1 reads LGHNT; CDR2 reads FRNRAP. DNA for the CDR3: TGTGCTAGTGGTTTGGACAGGGGTGGCTACACCTTC. Its protein product is CASGLDRGGYTF.

The J gene is TRBJ2-5, the V gene TRBV5-1; a possible D gene is TRBD2 (5 bases). This CDR3 has 11 residues. Trimming removed 5 bases from V and 5 bases from J, with 7 bases in between. From germline, CDR1 is SGHRS and CDR2 YFSETQ. The chain's CDR3 is CASRGGETQYF. Written as DNA, the CDR3 is TGCGCCAGCAGAGGCGGGGAGACCCAGTACTTC.

The chain carries TRBV5-5 and TRBJ1-5; D unresolved. The CDR3 spans 16 residues. Germline CDR1 reads SGHKS; CDR2 reads YYEKEE (reference sequence). Trimming stripped 4 bases from V and 1 base from J, with 15 bases between. CDR3 DNA: TGTGCCAGCAGCCCCCTCGGCGGTTTGAGCAATCAGCCCCAGCATTTT. Its translation: CASSPLGGLSNQPQHF.

V is TRBV19 and J is TRBJ2-1; D may be TRBD2 (5 bases). The CDR3 extends over 15 amino acids. Germline CDR1 and CDR2: LNHDA and SQIVND (reference sequence). V gave up 7 bases and J gave up 7 bases, with 20 bases separating them. The CDR3 sequence: CASKIISASGNEQFF. The CDR3 region has the DNA TGTGCCAGTAAAATCATCTCGGCTTCGGGAAATGAGCAGTTCTTC. The whole variable domain, remainder taken from reference TRBV19 and TRBJ2-1, is DGGITQSPKYLFRKEGQNVTLSCEQNLNHDAMYWYRQDPGQGLRLIYYSQIVNDFQKGDIAEGYSVSREKKESFPLTVTSAQKNPTAFYLCASKIISASGNEQFFGPGTRLTVL.

The rearrangement links TRBV7-2 to TRBJ2-3; 13 nucleotides match TRBD2. The CDR3 consists of 19 residues. The germline V gene has CDR1 SGHTA and CDR2 FQGNSA. The J segment lost 6 bases and the V segment lost 2 bases, leaving 14 bases of the junction unmatched. CDR3 in DNA: TGTGCCAGCAGCTTAAGACTAGCGGGAGGAAACAAGAGTTGGGATACGCAGTATTTT. Its protein is CASSLRLAGGNKSWDTQYF.

This chain uses TRBV7-4 with TRBJ2-3; 8 bases line up with TRBD2. CDR3 length equals 20 residues. V lost 1 base, J lost 0 bases, and 15 bases stayed unmatched. From germline, CDR1 is SGHVT and CDR2 SQSDAQ. The CDR3 sequence: CASSLGGSGDPIASTDTQYF. CDR3 DNA sequence: TGTGCCAGCAGCTTAGGAGGTAGCGGGGACCCGATTGCTAGCACAGATACGCAGTATTTT.